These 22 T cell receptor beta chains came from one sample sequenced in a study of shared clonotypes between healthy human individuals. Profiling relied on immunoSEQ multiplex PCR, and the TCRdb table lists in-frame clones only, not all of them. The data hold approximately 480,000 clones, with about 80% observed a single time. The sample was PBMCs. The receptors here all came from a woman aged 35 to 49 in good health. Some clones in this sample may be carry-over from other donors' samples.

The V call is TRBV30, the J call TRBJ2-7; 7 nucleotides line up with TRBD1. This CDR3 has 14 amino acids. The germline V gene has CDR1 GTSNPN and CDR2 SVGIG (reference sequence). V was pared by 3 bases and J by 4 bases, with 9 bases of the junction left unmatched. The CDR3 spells CAWRVGDRGYEQYF. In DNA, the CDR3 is TGTGCCTGGAGAGTAGGGGACAGAGGGTACGAGCAGTACTTC.

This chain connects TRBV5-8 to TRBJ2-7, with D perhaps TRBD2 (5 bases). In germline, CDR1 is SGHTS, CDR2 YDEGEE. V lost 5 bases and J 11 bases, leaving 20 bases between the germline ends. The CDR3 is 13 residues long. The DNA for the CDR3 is TGTGCCAGCAGTTCCACCGAGGGAACACTTAAGTACTTC. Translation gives CASSSTEGTLKYF.

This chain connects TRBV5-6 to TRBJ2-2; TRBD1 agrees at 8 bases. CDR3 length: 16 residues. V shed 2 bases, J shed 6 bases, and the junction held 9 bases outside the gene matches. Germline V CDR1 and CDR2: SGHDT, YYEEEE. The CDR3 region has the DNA TGTGCCAGCAGCTTCGGGGCAGGGGGCGGTCCCGGGGAGCTGTTTTTT. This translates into CASSFGAGGGPGELFF.

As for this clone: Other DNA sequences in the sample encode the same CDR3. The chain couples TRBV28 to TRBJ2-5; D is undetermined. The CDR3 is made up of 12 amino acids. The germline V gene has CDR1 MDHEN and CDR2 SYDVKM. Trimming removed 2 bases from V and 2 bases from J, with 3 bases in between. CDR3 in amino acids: CASSLGQETQYF. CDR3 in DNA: TGTGCCAGCAGTTTAGGTCAAGAGACCCAGTACTTC.

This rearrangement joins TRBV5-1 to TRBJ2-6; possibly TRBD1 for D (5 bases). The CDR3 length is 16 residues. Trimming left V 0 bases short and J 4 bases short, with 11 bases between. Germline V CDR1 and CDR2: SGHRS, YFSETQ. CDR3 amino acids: CASSLGGGPGANVLTF. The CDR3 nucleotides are TGCGCCAGCAGCTTGGGGGGCGGCCCGGGGGCCAACGTCCTGACTTTC. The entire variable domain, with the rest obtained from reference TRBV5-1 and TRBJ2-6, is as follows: KAGVTQTPRYLIKTRGQQVTLSCSPISGHRSVSWYQQTPGQGLQFLFEYFSETQRNKGNFPGRFSGRQFSNSRSEMNVSTLELGDSALYLCASSLGGGPGANVLTFGAGSRLTVL.

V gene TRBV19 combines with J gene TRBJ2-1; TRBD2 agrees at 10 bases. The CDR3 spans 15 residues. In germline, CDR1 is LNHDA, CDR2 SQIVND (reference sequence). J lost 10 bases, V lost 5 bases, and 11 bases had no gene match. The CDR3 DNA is TGTGCCAGTAGTGAACTAGCGGGAAGTACGAGGGAGCAGTTCTTC. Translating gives CASSELAGSTREQFF.

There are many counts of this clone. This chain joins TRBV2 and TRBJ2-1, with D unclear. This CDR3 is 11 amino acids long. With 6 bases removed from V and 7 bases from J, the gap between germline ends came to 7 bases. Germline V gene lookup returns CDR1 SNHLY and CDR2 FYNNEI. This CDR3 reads CASRASNEQFF. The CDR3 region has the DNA TGTGCCAGCAGAGCGTCGAATGAGCAGTTCTTC.

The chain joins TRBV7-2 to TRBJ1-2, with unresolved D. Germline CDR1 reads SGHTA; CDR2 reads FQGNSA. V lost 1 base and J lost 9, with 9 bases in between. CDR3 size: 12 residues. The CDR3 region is CASSLVAWSYTF. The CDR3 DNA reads TGTGCCAGCAGCTTAGTCGCATGGAGCTACACCTTC.

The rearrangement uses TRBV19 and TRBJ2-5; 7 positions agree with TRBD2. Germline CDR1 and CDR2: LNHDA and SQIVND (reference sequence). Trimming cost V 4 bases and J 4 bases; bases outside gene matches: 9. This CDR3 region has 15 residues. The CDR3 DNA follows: TGTGCCAGTAGTACCACCGGGAGGCGGCCAGAGACCCAGTACTTC. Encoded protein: CASSTTGRRPETQYF.

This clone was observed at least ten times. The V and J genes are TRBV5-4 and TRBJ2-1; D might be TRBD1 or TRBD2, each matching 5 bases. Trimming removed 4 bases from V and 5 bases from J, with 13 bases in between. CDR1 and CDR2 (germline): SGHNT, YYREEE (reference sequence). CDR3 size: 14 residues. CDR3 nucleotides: TGTGCCAGCAGCCTCCGGGACCCTAACAATGAGCAGTTCTTC. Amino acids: CASSLRDPNNEQFF.

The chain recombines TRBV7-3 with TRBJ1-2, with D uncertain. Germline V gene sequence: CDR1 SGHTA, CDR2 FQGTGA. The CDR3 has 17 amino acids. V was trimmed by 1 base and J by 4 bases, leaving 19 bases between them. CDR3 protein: CASSLKEKGSWGYGYTF. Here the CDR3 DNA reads TGTGCCAGCAGCTTAAAGGAGAAGGGTTCCTGGGGCTATGGCTACACCTTC.

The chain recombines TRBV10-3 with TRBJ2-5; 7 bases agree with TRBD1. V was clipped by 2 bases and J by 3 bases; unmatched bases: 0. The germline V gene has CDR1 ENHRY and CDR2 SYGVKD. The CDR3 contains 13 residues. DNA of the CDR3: TGTGCCATCAGTGAGGGGACAGAAGAGACCCAGTACTTC. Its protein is CAISEGTEETQYF.

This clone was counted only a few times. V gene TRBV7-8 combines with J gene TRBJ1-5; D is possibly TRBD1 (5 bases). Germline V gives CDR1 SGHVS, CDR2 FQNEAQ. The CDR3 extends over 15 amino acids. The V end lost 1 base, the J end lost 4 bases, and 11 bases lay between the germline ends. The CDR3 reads CASSLVRGENQPQHF. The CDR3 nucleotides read TGTGCCAGCAGCTTAGTGAGGGGCGAGAATCAGCCCCAGCATTTT.

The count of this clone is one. The CDR3 spells CASSFPRGVTNEKLFF. DNA of the CDR3: TGTGCCAGCAGCTTCCCCAGGGGGGTCACTAATGAAAAACTGTTTTTT. The chain couples TRBV7-9 to TRBJ1-4, with 7 bases matching TRBD1. Germline V gives CDR1 SEHNR, CDR2 FQNEAQ (reference sequence). V was pared by 3 bases and J by 2 bases, with 6 bases of the junction left unmatched. The CDR3 is made up of 16 amino acids.

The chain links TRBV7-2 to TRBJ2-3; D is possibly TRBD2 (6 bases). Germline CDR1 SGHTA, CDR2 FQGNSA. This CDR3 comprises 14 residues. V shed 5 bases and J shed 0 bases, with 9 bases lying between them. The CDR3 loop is CASSISGSTDTQYF. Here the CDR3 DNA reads TGTGCCAGCAGCATTAGCGGAAGCACAGATACGCAGTATTTT.

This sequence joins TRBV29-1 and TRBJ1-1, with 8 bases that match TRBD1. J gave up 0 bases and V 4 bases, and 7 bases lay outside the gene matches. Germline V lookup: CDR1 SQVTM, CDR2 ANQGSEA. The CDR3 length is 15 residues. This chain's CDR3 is CSVGATQGVNTEAFF. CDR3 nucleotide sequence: TGCAGCGTTGGGGCTACACAGGGGGTGAACACTGAAGCTTTCTTT.

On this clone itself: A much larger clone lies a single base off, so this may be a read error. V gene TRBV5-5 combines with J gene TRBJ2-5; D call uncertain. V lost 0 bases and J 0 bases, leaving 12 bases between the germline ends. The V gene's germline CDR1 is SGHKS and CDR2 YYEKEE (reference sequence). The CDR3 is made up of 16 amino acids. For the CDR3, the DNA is TGTGCCAGCAGCTTGGGGCAGTTCGGCGACCAAGAGACCCAGTACTTC. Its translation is CASSLGQFGDQETQYF.

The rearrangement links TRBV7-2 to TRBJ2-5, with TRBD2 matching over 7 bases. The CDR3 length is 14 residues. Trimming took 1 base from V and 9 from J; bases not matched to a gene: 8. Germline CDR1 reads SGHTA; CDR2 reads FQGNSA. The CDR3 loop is CASSLESGVVAQYF. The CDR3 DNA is TGTGCCAGCAGCTTAGAGAGCGGGGTGGTAGCCCAGTACTTC.

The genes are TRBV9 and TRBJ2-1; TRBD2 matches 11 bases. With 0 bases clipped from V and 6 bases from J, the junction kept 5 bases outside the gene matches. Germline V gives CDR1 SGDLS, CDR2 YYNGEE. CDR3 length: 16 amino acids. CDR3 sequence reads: CASSVVGSGRANEQFF. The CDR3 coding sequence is TGTGCCAGCAGCGTAGTGGGTAGCGGGAGGGCCAATGAGCAGTTCTTC.

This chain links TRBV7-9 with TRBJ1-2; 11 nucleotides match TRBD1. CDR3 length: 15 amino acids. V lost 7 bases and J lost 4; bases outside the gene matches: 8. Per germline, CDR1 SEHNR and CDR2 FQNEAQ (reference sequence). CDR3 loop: CASTLAGTGGYGYTF. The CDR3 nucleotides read TGTGCCAGCACACTAGCTGGGACAGGGGGCTATGGCTACACCTTC.

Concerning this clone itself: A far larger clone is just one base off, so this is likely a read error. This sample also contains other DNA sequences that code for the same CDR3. The CDR3 reads CASRGGENEKLFF. The CDR3, as DNA: TGTGCCAGCAGAGGGGGGGAGAATGAAAAATTGTTTTTT. The chain recombines TRBV5-4 with TRBJ1-4; possible D gene TRBD1, 6 bases. Germline V lookup: CDR1 SGHNT, CDR2 YYREEE (reference sequence). The CDR3 spans 13 residues.

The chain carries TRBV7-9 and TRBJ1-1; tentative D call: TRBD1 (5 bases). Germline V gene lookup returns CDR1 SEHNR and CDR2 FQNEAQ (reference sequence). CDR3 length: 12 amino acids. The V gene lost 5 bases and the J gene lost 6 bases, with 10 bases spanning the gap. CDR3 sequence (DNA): TGTGCCAGCAGCGACAGAGGGGCTGAAGCTTTCTTT. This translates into CASSDRGAEAFF.